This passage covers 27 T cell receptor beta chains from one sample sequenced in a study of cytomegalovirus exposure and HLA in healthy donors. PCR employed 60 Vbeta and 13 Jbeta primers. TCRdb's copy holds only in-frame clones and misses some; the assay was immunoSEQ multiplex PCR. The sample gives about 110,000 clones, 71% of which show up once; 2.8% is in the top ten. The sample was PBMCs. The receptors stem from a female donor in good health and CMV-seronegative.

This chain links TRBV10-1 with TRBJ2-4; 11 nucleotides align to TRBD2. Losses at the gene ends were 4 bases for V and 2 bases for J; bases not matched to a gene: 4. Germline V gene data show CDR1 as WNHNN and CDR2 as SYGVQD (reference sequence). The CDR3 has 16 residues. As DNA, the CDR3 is TGCGCCAGCAGTGGGGGGACTAGCGGTACCAAAAACATTCAGTACTTC. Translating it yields CASSGGTSGTKNIQYF.

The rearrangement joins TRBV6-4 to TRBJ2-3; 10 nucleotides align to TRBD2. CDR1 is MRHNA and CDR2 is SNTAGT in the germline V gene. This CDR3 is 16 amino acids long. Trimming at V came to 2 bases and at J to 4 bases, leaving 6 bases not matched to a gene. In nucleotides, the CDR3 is TGTGCCAGCAGTGACCTCCCAGCGGGAGGGTCAGATACGCAGTATTTT. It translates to CASSDLPAGGSDTQYF.

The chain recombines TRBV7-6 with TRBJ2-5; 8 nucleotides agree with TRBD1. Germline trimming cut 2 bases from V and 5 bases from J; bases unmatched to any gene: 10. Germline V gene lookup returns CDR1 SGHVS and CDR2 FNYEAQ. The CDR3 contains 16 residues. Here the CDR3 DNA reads TGTGCCAGCAGCTTAAACCAGGGGGCCAGGGGTGAGACCCAGTACTTC. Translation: CASSLNQGARGETQYF.

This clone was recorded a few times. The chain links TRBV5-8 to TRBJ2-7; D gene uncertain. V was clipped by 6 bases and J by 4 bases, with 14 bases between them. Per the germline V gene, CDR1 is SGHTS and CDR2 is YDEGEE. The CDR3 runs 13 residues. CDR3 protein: CASKRRNGYEQYF. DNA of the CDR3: TGTGCCAGCAAACGGAGAAACGGGTACGAGCAGTACTTC.

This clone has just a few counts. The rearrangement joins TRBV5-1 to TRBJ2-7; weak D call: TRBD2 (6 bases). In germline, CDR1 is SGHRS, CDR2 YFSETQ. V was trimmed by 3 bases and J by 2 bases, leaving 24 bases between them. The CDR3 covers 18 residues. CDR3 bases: TGCGCCAGCAGCTGGGTGGGAGGACCTCAGGATATGACCTACGAGCAGTACTTC. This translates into CASSWVGGPQDMTYEQYF.

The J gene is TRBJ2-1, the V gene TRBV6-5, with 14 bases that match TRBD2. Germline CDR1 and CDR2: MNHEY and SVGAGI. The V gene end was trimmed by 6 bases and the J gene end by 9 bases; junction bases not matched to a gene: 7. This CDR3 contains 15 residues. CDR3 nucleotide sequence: TGTGCCAGCAGCCCGGGACTAGCGGGAGTGAGTGAGCAGTTCTTC. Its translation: CASSPGLAGVSEQFF.

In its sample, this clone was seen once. CDR3 protein: CASSVDPGSGNTIYF. The CDR3 DNA sequence: TGTGCCAGCAGCGTAGACCCCGGCTCTGGAAACACCATATATTTT. The gene calls are TRBV9 and TRBJ1-3; D is unclear. This CDR3 region has 15 residues. Per germline, CDR1 SGDLS and CDR2 YYNGEE. Trimming took off 0 bases at V and 0 bases at J, with 7 bases between the two ends.

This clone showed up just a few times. In nucleotides, the CDR3 is TGTGCCAGCAGCTTATACAGCGGAGGGACCGGGGAGCTGTTTTTT. It encodes CASSLYSGGTGELFF. The gene calls are TRBV7-3 and TRBJ2-2; D might be TRBD2 (6 bases). Trimming left V 2 bases short and J 5 bases short, with 12 bases between. The germline V gene encodes CDR1 SGHTA and CDR2 FQGTGA. The CDR3 is 15 residues long.

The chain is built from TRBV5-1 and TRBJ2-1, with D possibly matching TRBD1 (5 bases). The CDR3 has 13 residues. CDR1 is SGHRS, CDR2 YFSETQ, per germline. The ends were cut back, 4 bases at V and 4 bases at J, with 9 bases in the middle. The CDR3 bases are TGCGCCAGCAGCGAAGACAGTTACAATGAGCAGTTCTTC. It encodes CASSEDSYNEQFF. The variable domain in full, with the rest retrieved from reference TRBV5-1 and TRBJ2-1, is KAGVTQTPRYLIKTRGQQVTLSCSPISGHRSVSWYQQTPGQGLQFLFEYFSETQRNKGNFPGRFSGRQFSNSRSEMNVSTLELGDSALYLCASSEDSYNEQFFGPGTRLTVL.

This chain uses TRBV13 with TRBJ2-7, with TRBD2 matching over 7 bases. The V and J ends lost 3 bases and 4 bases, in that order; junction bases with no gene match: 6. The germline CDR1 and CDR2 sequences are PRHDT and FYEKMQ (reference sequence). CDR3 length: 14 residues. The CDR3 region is CASSFKGGPYEQYF. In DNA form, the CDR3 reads TGTGCCAGCAGCTTTAAGGGAGGGCCGTACGAGCAGTACTTC.

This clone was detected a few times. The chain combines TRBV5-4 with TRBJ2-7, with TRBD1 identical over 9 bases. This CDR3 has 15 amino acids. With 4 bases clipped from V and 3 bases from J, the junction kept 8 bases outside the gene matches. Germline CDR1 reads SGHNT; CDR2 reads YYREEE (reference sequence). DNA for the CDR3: TGTGCCAGCAGCCCACACTTGGGACAGGGCTACGAGCAGTACTTC. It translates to CASSPHLGQGYEQYF.

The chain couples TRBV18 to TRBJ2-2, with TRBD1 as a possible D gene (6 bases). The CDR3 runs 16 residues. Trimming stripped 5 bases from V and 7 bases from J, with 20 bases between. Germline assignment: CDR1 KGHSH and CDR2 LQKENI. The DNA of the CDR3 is TGTGCCAGCTCATTTCGACAGGCCCAAGTGAGCGGGGAGCTGTTTTTT. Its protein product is CASSFRQAQVSGELFF. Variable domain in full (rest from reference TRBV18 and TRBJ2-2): NAGVMQNPRHLVRRRGQEARLRCSPMKGHSHVYWYRQLPEEGLKFMVYLQKENIIDESGMPKERFSAEFPKEGPSILRIQQVVRGDSAAYFCASSFRQAQVSGELFFGEGSRLTVL.

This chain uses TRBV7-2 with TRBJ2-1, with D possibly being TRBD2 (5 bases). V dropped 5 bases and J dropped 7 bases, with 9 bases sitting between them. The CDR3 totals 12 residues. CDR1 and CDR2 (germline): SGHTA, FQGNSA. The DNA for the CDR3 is TGTGCCAGCAGCCTACGGAGGAATGAGCAGTTCTTC. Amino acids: CASSLRRNEQFF.

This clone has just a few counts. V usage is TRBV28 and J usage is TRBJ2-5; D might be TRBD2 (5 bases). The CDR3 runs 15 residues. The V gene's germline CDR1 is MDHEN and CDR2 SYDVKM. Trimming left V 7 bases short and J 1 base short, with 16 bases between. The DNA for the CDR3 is TGTGCCAGCAACACTTATCGTCGGGGCCAAGAGACCCAGTACTTC. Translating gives CASNTYRRGQETQYF. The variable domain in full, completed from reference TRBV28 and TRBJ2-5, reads DVKVTQSSRYLVKRTGEKVFLECVQDMDHENMFWYRQDPGLGLRLIYFSYDVKMKEKGDIPEGYSVSREKKERFSLILESASTNQTSMYLCASNTYRRGQETQYFGPGTRLLVL.

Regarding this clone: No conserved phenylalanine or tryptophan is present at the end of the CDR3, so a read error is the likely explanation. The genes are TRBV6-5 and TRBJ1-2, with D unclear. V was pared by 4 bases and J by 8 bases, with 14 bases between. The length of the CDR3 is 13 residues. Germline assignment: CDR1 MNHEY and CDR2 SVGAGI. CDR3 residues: CASSLYSACGYTL. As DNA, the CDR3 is TGTGCCAGCAGTTTGTACTCGGCTTGCGGCTACACCCTC.

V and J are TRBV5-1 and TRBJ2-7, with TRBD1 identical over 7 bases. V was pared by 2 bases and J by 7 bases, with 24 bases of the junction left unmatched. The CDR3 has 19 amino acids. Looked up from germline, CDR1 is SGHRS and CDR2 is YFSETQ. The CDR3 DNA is TGCGCCAGCAGCTTTCCCTCCCGGGACAGTATTACCCTCCCTATTGAGCAGTACTTC. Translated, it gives CASSFPSRDSITLPIEQYF.

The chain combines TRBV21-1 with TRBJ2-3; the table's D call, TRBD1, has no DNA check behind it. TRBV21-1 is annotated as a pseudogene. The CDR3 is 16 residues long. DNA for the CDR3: TGTGCCAGCAGACAAGGGGCGCACACTAGCACAGATACGCAGTATTTT. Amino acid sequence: CASRQGAHTSTDTQYF.

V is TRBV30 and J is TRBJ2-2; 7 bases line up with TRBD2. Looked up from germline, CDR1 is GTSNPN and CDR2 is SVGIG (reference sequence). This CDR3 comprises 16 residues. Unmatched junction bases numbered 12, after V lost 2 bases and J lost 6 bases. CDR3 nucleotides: TGTGCCTGGAGTCCACAGGTGGGCGGGAGAGCCGGGGAGCTGTTTTTT. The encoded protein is CAWSPQVGGRAGELFF.

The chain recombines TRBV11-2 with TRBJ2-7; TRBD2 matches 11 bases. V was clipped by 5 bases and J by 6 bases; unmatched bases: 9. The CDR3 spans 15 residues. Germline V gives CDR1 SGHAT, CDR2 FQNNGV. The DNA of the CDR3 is TGTGCCAGCAGCATAACCGGGACTAGCGGAAGCGAGCAGTACTTC. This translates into CASSITGTSGSEQYF.

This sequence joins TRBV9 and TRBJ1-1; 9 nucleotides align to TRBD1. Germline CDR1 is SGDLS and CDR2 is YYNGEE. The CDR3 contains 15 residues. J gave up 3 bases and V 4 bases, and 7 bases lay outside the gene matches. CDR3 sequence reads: CASSTGDRGDTEAFF. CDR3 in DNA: TGTGCCAGCAGCACAGGCGACAGGGGGGACACTGAAGCTTTCTTT.

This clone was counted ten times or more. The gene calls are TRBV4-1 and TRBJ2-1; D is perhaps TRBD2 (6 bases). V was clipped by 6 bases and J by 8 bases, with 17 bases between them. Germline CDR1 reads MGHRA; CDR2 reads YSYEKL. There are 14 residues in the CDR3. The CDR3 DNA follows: TGCGCCAGCAGGGCGGGACCGGGGGTTGATGAGCAGTTCTTC. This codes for CASRAGPGVDEQFF.

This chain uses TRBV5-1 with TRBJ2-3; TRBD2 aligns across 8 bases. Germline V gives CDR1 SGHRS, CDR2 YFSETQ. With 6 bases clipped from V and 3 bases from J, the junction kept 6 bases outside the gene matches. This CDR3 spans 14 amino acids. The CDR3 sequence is CASKASGQTDTQYF. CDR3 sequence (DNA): TGCGCCAGCAAGGCTAGCGGGCAGACAGATACGCAGTATTTT.

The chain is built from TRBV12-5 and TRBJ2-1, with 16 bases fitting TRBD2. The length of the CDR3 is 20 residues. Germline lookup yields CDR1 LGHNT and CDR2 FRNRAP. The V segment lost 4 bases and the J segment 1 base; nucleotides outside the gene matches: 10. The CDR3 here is CASGWRPGLAGGRSYNEQFF. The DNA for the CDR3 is TGTGCTAGTGGTTGGAGGCCGGGACTAGCGGGAGGGAGGTCCTACAATGAGCAGTTCTTC.

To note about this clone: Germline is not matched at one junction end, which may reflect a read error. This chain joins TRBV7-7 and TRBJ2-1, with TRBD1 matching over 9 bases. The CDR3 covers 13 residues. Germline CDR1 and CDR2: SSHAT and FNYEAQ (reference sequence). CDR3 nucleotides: TGTGCTAGCAGCTCCGACAGGGGGAATGAGCAGTTCTTC. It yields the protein CASSSDRGNEQFF.

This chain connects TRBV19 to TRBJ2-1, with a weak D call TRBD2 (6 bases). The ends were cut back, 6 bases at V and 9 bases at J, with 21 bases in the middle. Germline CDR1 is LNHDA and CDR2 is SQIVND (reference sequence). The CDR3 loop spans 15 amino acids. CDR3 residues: CASSPKGLSTGEQFF. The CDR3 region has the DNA TGTGCCAGTAGCCCGAAGGGACTTTCGACGGGTGAGCAGTTCTTC. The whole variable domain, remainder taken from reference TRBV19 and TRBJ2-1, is DGGITQSPKYLFRKEGQNVTLSCEQNLNHDAMYWYRQDPGQGLRLIYYSQIVNDFQKGDIAEGYSVSREKKESFPLTVTSAQKNPTAFYLCASSPKGLSTGEQFFGPGTRLTVL.

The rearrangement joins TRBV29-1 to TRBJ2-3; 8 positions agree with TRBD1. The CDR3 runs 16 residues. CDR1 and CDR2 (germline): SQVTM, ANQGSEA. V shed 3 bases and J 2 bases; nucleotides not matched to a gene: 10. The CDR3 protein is CSVEHTGTGPTDTQYF. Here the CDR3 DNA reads TGCAGCGTTGAGCATACCGGGACAGGACCCACAGATACGCAGTATTTT.

The CDR3 DNA reads as TGCAGTGCGGAAGCTAGGAACACCATATATTTT. It codes for CSAEARNTIYF. V and J are TRBV20-1 and TRBJ1-3; D ambiguous. Trimming shortened V by 6 bases and J by 7 bases, and 10 bases separated the two germline ends. The CDR3 covers 11 residues. Per the germline V gene, CDR1 is DFQATT and CDR2 is SNEGSKA (reference sequence).